This entry lists 11 T cell receptor beta chains sequenced from one sample in a study of blood T cell repertoires in COVID-19. TCRdb's copy holds only in-frame clones and misses some; the assay was immunoSEQ multiplex PCR. The table includes over 400,000 clones, around 86% detected once. Sample: peripheral blood. Every receptor here comes from a woman aged 30 to 39 with active or convalescent COVID-19.

The chain links TRBV30 to TRBJ1-5; 7 nucleotides match TRBD1. Germline assignment: CDR1 GTSNPN and CDR2 SVGIG (reference sequence). This CDR3 comprises 13 residues. J lost 7 bases, V lost 3 bases, and 6 bases had no gene match. CDR3 sequence reads: CAWSQGERQPQHF. In DNA, the CDR3 is TGTGCCTGGAGCCAGGGGGAAAGGCAGCCCCAGCATTTT.

This chain joins TRBV27 and TRBJ1-5; D perhaps matches TRBD1 (5 bases). The CDR3 is 15 amino acids. The V end was cut by 6 bases, the J end by 2 bases, with 14 bases between. The germline V gene has CDR1 MNHEY and CDR2 SMNVEV (reference sequence). CDR3 in amino acids: CASSLGGVGNQPQHF. DNA of the CDR3: TGTGCCAGCAGCTTGGGGGGGGTGGGCAATCAGCCCCAGCATTTT.

The genes are TRBV6-6 and TRBJ1-1, with TRBD1 identical over 7 bases. The ends lost 2 bases at V and 3 bases at J; junction bases unmatched: 3. CDR1 is MNHNY, CDR2 SVGAGI, per germline (reference sequence). The CDR3 is 14 residues long. The CDR3 DNA follows: TGTGCCAGCAGTTACGGGACAGTCGACACTGAAGCTTTCTTT. Protein sequence: CASSYGTVDTEAFF.

The chain uses TRBV12-5 and TRBJ2-1; no definite D call. CDR3 length equals 20 residues. V was clipped by 0 bases and J by 0 bases, with 21 bases between them. Germline V CDR1 and CDR2: LGHNT, FRNRAP. CDR3: CASGLVRKEDISSSYNEQFF. The CDR3 DNA reads as TGTGCTAGTGGTTTGGTAAGGAAGGAAGACATCTCCAGCTCCTACAATGAGCAGTTCTTC.

V gene TRBV1 combines with J gene TRBJ2-1; TRBD2 was called by the table and not checked on the DNA. TRBV1 is tagged as a pseudogene. The CDR3 has 15 amino acids. CDR3 sequence (DNA): TGCACCAGCAGCCTCGGACTAGCGGTACACAATGAGCAGTTCTTC. Translated, it gives CTSSLGLAVHNEQFF.

The table lists this clone with a count of one. The chain joins TRBV29-1 to TRBJ2-5; TRBD2 is a possible D gene (5 bases). The CDR3 contains 13 residues. Germline CDR1 is SQVTM and CDR2 is ANQGSEA. V gave up 7 bases and J gave up 1 base, with 13 bases separating them. CDR3 DNA: TGCAGCGGAACGGGGTATTTCCAAGAGACCCAGTACTTC. Translated: CSGTGYFQETQYF.

The rearrangement joins TRBV5-8 to TRBJ1-1; D is possibly TRBD1 (6 bases). V lost 3 bases to trimming and J lost 3 bases, with 12 bases between them. CDR3 length: 14 residues. Germline values: CDR1 SGHTS, CDR2 YDEGEE. In DNA, the CDR3 is TGTGCCAGCAGCTACACAGGGATGGACACTGAAGCTTTCTTT. This translates into CASSYTGMDTEAFF.

The chain combines TRBV19 with TRBJ1-5; D perhaps matches TRBD1 (5 bases). The CDR3 is 15 amino acids. Germline V gene lookup returns CDR1 LNHDA and CDR2 SQIVND (reference sequence). Trimming pared 6 bases from V and 4 bases from J, leaving 16 bases between. This chain's CDR3 is CASSLSGGGNQPQHF. CDR3 nucleotides: TGTGCCAGTAGCCTTTCGGGGGGAGGAAATCAGCCCCAGCATTTT.

This clone came up once. This CDR3 is CSYLRGEAFF. The CDR3 DNA is TGCAGCTACCTCAGGGGCGAAGCTTTCTTT. J is TRBJ1-1 and V is TRBV29-1; D may be TRBD1 (6 bases). The CDR3 is 10 amino acids. V was pared by 8 bases and J by 8 bases, with 12 bases between. Germline CDR1 is SQVTM and CDR2 is ANQGSEA.

This chain joins TRBV5-1 and TRBJ2-2, with 13 bases fitting TRBD2. Trimming took 0 bases from V and 3 from J; bases not matched to a gene: 2. The germline gives CDR1 SGHRS, CDR2 YFSETQ. The CDR3 totals 17 residues. The CDR3 region is CASSLGLAGGHTGELFF. The CDR3 nucleotides read TGCGCCAGCAGCTTGGGACTAGCGGGGGGCCACACCGGGGAGCTGTTTTTT.

The chain joins TRBV7-2 to TRBJ1-2, with D uncertain. CDR1 and CDR2 (germline): SGHTA, FQGNSA. This CDR3 has 13 amino acids. V gave up 5 bases and J gave up 3 bases, with 10 bases separating them. The DNA of the CDR3 is TGTGCCAGCAGCCAGGAGGTCCACTATGGCTACACCTTC. This gives the protein CASSQEVHYGYTF.